This T cell receptor (beta chain) was sequenced for a study of early T cells in non-severe SARS-CoV-2 infection. Study background: Unsorted whole-blood RNA was sequenced in bulk, leaving chains unpaired. Overall study findings and caveats: Lookups in VDJdb leaned toward anti-spike CD8 responses and missed private and CD4 specificities.

Trimming left V 0 bases short and J 1 base short, with 7 bases between. Germline V gives CDR1 SGHRS, CDR2 YFSETQ. The CDR3 spans 15 residues. This clonotype was detected many times. What it recognizes is unknown. cDNA molecules, individually, were tagged with unique molecular identifiers. TCRdb reanalysed the 5' RACE reads using MiXCR and keeps one entry per CDR3 protein. The data hold 70,000 to 90,000 distinct CDR3 sequences, with more than 9% observed a single time. This clonotype was obtained from an adult who was a healthcare worker with PCR-confirmed SARS-CoV-2 infection or an uninfected control (not recorded which). The sample was whole blood, taken at baseline. The V and J genes are TRBV5-1 and TRBJ2-2; D may be TRBD2 (6 bases). Here the CDR3 DNA reads TGCGCCAGCAGCTTGGGGACTATGAACACCGGGGAGCTGTTTTTT. It translates to CASSLGTMNTGELFF.